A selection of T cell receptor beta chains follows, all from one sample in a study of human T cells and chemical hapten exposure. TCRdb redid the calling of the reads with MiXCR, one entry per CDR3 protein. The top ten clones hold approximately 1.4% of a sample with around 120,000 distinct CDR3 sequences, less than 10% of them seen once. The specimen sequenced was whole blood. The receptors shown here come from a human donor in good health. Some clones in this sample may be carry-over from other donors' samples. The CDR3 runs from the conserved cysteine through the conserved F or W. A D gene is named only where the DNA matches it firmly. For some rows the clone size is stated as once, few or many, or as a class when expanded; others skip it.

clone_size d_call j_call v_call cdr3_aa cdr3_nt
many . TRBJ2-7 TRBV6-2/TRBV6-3 CASSYPPDLYEQYF TGTGCCAGCAGTTACCCTCCCGACCTATACGAGCAGTACTTC
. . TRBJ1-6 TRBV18 CASSPPGLHNSPLHF TGTGCCAGCTCGCCGCCGGGACTGCATAATTCACCCCTCCACTTT
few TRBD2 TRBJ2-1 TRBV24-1 CATSDGEGGPGNEQFF TGTGCCACCAGTGATGGAGAGGGAGGGCCGGGGAATGAGCAGTTCTTC
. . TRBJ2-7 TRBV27 CASSALQISHEQYF TGTGCCAGCAGTGCATTACAGATTTCCCACGAGCAGTACTTC
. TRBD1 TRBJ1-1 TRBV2 CASRGQGANWGRITEAFF TGTGCCAGCAGGGGACAGGGGGCCAACTGGGGCAGGATCACTGAAGCTTTCTTT
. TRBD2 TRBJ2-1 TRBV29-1 CGGLAGGRNEQFF TGCGGCGGACTAGCGGGAGGGAGGAATGAGCAGTTCTTC
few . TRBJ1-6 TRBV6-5 CASRTASENSPLHF TGTGCCAGCAGGACAGCGTCTGAAAATTCACCCCTCCACTTT
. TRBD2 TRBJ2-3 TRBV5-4 CASSSRTSELTDTQYF TGTGCCAGCAGCTCCCGGACTAGCGAGCTCACAGATACGCAGTATTTT
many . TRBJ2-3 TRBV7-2 CASSLSTDTQYF TGTGCCAGCTCCCTAAGCACAGATACGCAGTATTTT
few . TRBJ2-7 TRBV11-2 CASSFGLYYEQYF TGTGCCAGCAGCTTCGGACTCTACTACGAGCAGTACTTC
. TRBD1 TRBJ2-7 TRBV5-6 CASSLGDRGDEQYF TGTGCCAGCAGCTTGGGGGACAGGGGAGACGAGCAGTACTTC
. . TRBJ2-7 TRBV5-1 CASSLARAGAHEQCF TGCGCCAGCAGCTTGGCCCGGGCAGGGGCCCACGAGCAGTGCTTC
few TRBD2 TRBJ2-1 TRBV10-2 CASSLRGLAGDNEQFF TGCGCCAGCAGTCTTAGAGGACTAGCGGGAGATAATGAGCAGTTCTTC
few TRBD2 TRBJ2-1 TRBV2 CASSPGASGSNEQFF TGTGCCAGCAGTCCCGGGGCTAGCGGGAGTAATGAGCAGTTCTTC
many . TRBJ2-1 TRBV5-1 CASSLGGSNEQFF TGCGCCAGCAGCTTGGGGGGAAGCAATGAGCAGTTCTTC
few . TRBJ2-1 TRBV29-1 CSAALGLAPGNEQFF TGCAGCGCCGCCCTGGGGTTAGCGCCTGGCAATGAGCAGTTCTTC
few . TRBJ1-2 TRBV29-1 CSVLRPNAGGYTF TGCAGCGTGTTAAGGCCAAATGCTGGGGGCTACACCTTC
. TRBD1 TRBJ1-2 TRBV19 CASSIGTGQRIYYGYTF TGTGCCAGTAGTATTGGGACAGGGCAGCGGATATACTATGGCTACACCTTC
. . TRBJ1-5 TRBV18 CASSPEHNYQPQHF TGTGCCAGCTCACCAGAACACAACTATCAGCCCCAGCATTTT
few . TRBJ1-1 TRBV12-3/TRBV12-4 CASSLQGVSYTEAFF TGTGCCAGCAGTCTACAGGGAGTAAGCTACACTGAAGCTTTCTTT
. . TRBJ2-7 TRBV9 CASSVEQLSYEQYF TGTGCCAGCAGCGTAGAACAGCTCTCCTACGAGCAGTACTTC
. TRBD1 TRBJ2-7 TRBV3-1 CASSQDGTGLYEQYF TGTGCCAGCAGCCAAGATGGGACAGGGCTCTACGAGCAGTACTTC
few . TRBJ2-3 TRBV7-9 CASSQLRTASTDTQYF TGTGCCAGCAGCCAGCTCAGAACAGCTAGCACAGATACGCAGTATTTT
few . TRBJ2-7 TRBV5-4 CASSLDPGLAYEQYF TGTGCCAGCAGCTTGGACCCGGGGTTAGCCTACGAGCAGTACTTC
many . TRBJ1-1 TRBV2 CASSYQDVEAFF TGTGCCAGCAGTTACCAGGACGTCGAAGCTTTCTTT
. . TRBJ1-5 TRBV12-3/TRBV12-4 CASRPQGNNQPQHF TGTGCCAGCAGACCCCAGGGGAACAATCAGCCCCAGCATTTT
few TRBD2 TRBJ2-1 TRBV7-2 CASSLGSGLVTHEQFF TGTGCCAGCAGCTTAGGGTCGGGACTAGTTACCCATGAGCAGTTCTTC
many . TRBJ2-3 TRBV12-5 CASGPGKVQYF TGTGCTAGTGGTCCCGGGAAGGTGCAGTATTTT
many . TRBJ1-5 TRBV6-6 CASSFDAEQPQHF TGTGCCAGCAGTTTTGACGCTGAACAGCCCCAGCATTTT
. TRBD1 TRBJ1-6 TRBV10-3 CAISEDRGRSSYNSPLHF TGTGCCATCAGTGAGGACAGGGGGCGAAGCTCCTATAATTCACCCCTCCACTTT
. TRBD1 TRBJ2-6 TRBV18 CASSAGDRDVFYGANVLTF TGTGCCAGCTCAGCAGGGGACAGGGATGTCTTCTATGGGGCCAACGTCCTGACTTTC
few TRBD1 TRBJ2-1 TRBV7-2 CASSLVQHPGQGLNEQFF TGTGCCAGCAGCTTAGTTCAACACCCGGGACAGGGCCTGAATGAGCAGTTCTTC
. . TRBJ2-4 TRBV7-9 CASSLPQENIQYF TGTGCCAGCAGCTTACCCCAGGAAAACATTCAGTACTTC
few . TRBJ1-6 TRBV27 CATMGTGLNSPLHF TGTGCCACTATGGGTACAGGCTTAAATTCACCCCTCCACTTT
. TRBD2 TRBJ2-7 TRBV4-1 CASSQVLEAGEQYF TGCGCCAGCAGCCAAGTTCTCGAAGCGGGGGAGCAGTACTTC
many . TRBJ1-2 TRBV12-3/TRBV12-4 CASSFRDYGYTF TGTGCCAGCAGTTTTAGGGACTATGGCTACACCTTC
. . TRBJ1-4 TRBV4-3 CASSLRDFLAAPEKLFF TGCGCCAGCAGCCTTCGGGACTTTTTAGCCGCGCCTGAAAAACTGTTTTTT
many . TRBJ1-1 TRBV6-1 CASRLRTENTEAFF TGTGCCAGCAGGCTAAGGACAGAGAACACTGAAGCTTTCTTT
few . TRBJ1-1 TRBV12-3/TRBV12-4 CASSFGGASEAFF TGTGCCAGCAGTTTCGGGGGGGCGTCTGAAGCTTTCTTT
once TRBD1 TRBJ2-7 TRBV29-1 CSVLRDRTYEQYF TGCAGCGTACTCCGGGACAGGACCTACGAGCAGTACTTC
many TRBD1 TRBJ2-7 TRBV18 CASSPQQGPRTYEQYF TGTGCCAGCTCACCACAACAGGGGCCCCGCACCTACGAGCAGTACTTC
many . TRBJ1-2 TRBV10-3 CAISGNYGYTF TGTGCCATCAGTGGAAACTATGGCTACACCTTC
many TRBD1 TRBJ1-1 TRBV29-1 CSAHQQGRTEAFF TGCAGCGCGCACCAACAGGGGAGGACTGAAGCTTTCTTT
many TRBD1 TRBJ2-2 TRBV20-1 CSARGAGTGVIGELFF TGCAGTGCTAGAGGCGCCGGGACAGGGGTTATCGGGGAGCTGTTTTTT
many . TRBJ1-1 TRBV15 CATSRAGRTEAFF TGTGCCACCAGCAGAGCAGGGAGAACTGAAGCTTTCTTT
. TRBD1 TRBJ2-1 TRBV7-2 CASSLVAQGALNEQFF TGTGCCAGCAGCTTAGTAGCCCAGGGGGCGTTGAATGAGCAGTTCTTC
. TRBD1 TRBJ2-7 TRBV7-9 CASSIAGSLGQGYEQYF TGTGCCAGCAGCATAGCTGGGAGCTTAGGACAGGGTTACGAGCAGTACTTC
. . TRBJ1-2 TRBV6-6 CASSGPPLGYGYTF TGTGCCAGCAGCGGACCCCCTTTAGGCTATGGCTACACCTTC
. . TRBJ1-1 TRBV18 CASSPGTLGANTEAFF TGTGCCAGCTCACCCGGGACGCTGGGGGCGAACACTGAAGCTTTCTTT
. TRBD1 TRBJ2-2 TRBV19 CASSKPTRDRGDTGELFF TGTGCCAGTAGTAAGCCCACCCGGGACAGGGGGGACACCGGGGAGCTGTTTTTT
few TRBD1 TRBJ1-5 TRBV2 CASRLTGATNQPQHF TGTGCCAGCAGACTTACAGGGGCTACCAATCAGCCCCAGCATTTT
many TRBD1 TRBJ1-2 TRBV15 CATSKDRGDGYTF TGTGCCACCAGCAAGGACAGGGGGGATGGCTACACCTTC
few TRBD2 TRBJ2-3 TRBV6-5 CASSAGGRTDTQYF TGTGCCAGCAGTGCGGGAGGACGCACAGATACGCAGTATTTT
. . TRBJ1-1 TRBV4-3 CASSQGSGAMNTEAFF TGCGCCAGCAGCCAAGGGTCCGGGGCCATGAACACTGAAGCTTTCTTT
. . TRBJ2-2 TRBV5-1 CASSLARETGELFF TGCGCCAGCAGCTTGGCCCGCGAGACCGGGGAGCTGTTTTTT